The entry that follows covers one TCR beta chain sequence. The data were taken from a study of blood T cell repertoires in COVID-19. Looking at the study overall: In each case, the material was cDNA or gDNA derived from T cells, B-cell-depleted T cells, or PBMCs.

Libraries were prepared by immunoSEQ multiplex PCR; TCRdb keeps only in-frame clonotypes and omits some of them. This sample has some 170,000 clones, with approximately 90% found just once. V shed 5 bases, J shed 4 bases, and the junction held 11 bases outside the gene matches. In germline, CDR1 is KGHSH, CDR2 LQKENI. CDR3 length: 18 amino acids. The sequencing input was peripheral blood. The chain has TRBV18 and TRBJ2-6; 10 bases are a match to TRBD2. The receptor's source is a woman aged 45-59 years with acute or convalescent COVID-19. CDR3 nucleotides: TGTGCCAGCTCAACCCTAGCGGGGGCCTCAGCCGGGGCCAACGTCCTGACTTTC. This translates into CASSTLAGASAGANVLTF.